The 25 T cell receptor beta chains below were found in one sample sequenced in a study of CXCR3-negative and CXCR3-positive naive CD8 T cells (dated by TCRdb to about 2019). Sequenced on a NextSeq 550. The Human TCR Profiling Kit (MiLaboratory) was used to prepare UMI-labeled 5' RACE TRB cDNA libraries. TCRdb reprocessed the reads, so every CDR3 protein sequence counts as one entry and DNA is not shown. The sample table records 50,000 to 75,000 distinct CDR3 sequences. The ten largest clones represent about 4.4% of the sample. Specimen: naive CXCR3- CD8+ T cells from blood. Taken with the paper, the label for cell subset or site translates to: CD45RO-CCR7+CD27+CD95- naive CD8+ T cells lacking CXCR3 (TNR3-). These receptors came from a human donor in good health. Some clones in this sample may be carry-over from other donors' samples.

The V call is TRBV7-8, the J call TRBJ2-7; as DNA is missing, the TRBD1 call by TCRdb cannot be tested. Germline values: CDR1 SGHVS, CDR2 FQNEAQ. This CDR3 has 15 residues. This CDR3 is CASSHGIRGSPEQYF.

The CDR3 sequence: CSAPGGAFTGELFF. J is TRBJ2-2 and V is TRBV20-1; with no DNA, the TCRdb D assignment of TRBD2 cannot be verified. Looked up from germline, CDR1 is DFQATT and CDR2 is SNEGSKA (reference sequence). The CDR3 covers 14 residues.

The J gene is TRBJ2-7, the V gene TRBV7-3; TCRdb designates TRBD1, a call that cannot be tested without DNA. This CDR3 region has 15 residues. Per germline, CDR1 SGHTA and CDR2 FQGTGA. The CDR3 reads CASSLAQGETYEQYF. The full variable domain, with the rest looked up from reference TRBV7-3 and TRBJ2-7, is GAGVSQTPSNKVTEKGKYVELRCDPISGHTALYWYRQSLGQGPEFLIYFQGTGAADDSGLPNDRFFAVRPEGSVSTLKIQRTERGDSAVYLCASSLAQGETYEQYFGPGTRLTVT.

The V gene is TRBV6-6, the J gene TRBJ1-1. There are 13 residues in the CDR3. The germline V gene has CDR1 MNHNY and CDR2 SVGAGI (reference sequence). CDR3 protein: CASSITENTEAFF.

V and J are TRBV28 and TRBJ1-5; TCRdb reports TRBD1, a call that lacks DNA to check it against. The CDR3 sequence is 15 residues long. The V gene's germline CDR1 is MDHEN and CDR2 SYDVKM. The chain's CDR3 is CASSQPLQGYQPQHF.

CDR3 sequence: CASSLGSRGPQSQHF. V gene TRBV7-9 combines with J gene TRBJ1-5; as DNA is missing, the TRBD1 call by TCRdb cannot be tested. The V gene's germline CDR1 is SEHNR and CDR2 FQNEAQ (reference sequence). The CDR3 is 15 amino acids. The full variable domain, in which reference TRBV7-9 and TRBJ1-5 provide the parts outside the CDR3, is DTGVSQNPRHKITKRGQNVTFRCDPISEHNRLYWYRQTLGQGPEFLTYFQNEAQLEKSRLLSDRFSAERPKGSFSTLEIQRTEQGDSAMYLCASSLGSRGPQSQHFGDGTRLSIL.

The chain is built from TRBV4-2 and TRBJ2-3; with no DNA, the TCRdb D assignment of TRBD2 cannot be verified. The CDR3 has 19 residues. CDR1 is LGHNA, CDR2 YNFKEQ, per germline. CDR3 sequence: CASSQDRVPGGGATDTQYF.

The gene calls are TRBV27 and TRBJ1-4. CDR3 length equals 13 residues. Looked up from germline, CDR1 is MNHEY and CDR2 is SMNVEV (reference sequence). The CDR3 sequence is CASSFGPNEKLFF. Full variable domain (remainder filled in from reference TRBV27 and TRBJ1-4): EAQVTQNPRYLITVTGKKLTVTCSQNMNHEYMSWYRQDPGLGLRQIYYSMNVEVTDKGDVPEGYKVSRKEKRNFPLILESPSPNQTSLYFCASSFGPNEKLFFGSGTQLSVL.

The J gene is TRBJ2-2, the V gene TRBV6-2 or TRBV6-3; lacking DNA, the TRBD1 call made by TCRdb goes unchecked. Germline V gives CDR1 MNHEY, CDR2 SVGEGT. This CDR3 has 17 residues. The chain's CDR3 is CASSSPLGQENTEELFF.

The J gene is TRBJ1-1, the V gene TRBV7-9. Germline lookup yields CDR1 SEHNR and CDR2 FQNEAQ (reference sequence). The CDR3 spans 15 residues. CDR3 protein: CASSLSPAAGEEAFF.

The V call is TRBV6-6, the J call TRBJ1-3. This CDR3 has 13 amino acids. Germline V gene lookup returns CDR1 MNHNY and CDR2 SVGAGI (reference sequence). CDR3 protein: CASSYSSGNTIYF.

The chain employs TRBV14 and TRBJ1-6; TCRdb's D gene call, TRBD1, goes unchecked for lack of DNA. Germline assignment: CDR1 SGHDN and CDR2 FVKESK. This CDR3 has 14 amino acids. The CDR3 is CASSETARRSPLHF.

The V gene is TRBV7-9, the J gene TRBJ2-7; the TRBD1 assignment by TCRdb is unverifiable without DNA. The germline V gene encodes CDR1 SEHNR and CDR2 FQNEAQ (reference sequence). The CDR3 consists of 13 residues. The CDR3 protein is CASSLAQGYEQYF.

The chain couples TRBV20-1 to TRBJ1-2; TCRdb proposes TRBD1, but this gene call is untestable without DNA. CDR1 and CDR2 (germline): DFQATT, SNEGSKA (reference sequence). CDR3 length: 13 residues. CDR3 loop: CSARGQGSYGYTF.

The rearrangement joins TRBV4-1 to TRBJ2-1. This CDR3 has 16 residues. Germline V gene sequence: CDR1 MGHRA, CDR2 YSYEKL. CDR3 amino acids: CASSQEASVFYNEQFF.

The rearrangement links TRBV6-4 to TRBJ2-1. The CDR3 consists of 15 residues. Germline CDR1 MRHNA, CDR2 SNTAGT. CDR3 residues: CASSDGSSASNEQFF.

V and J are TRBV7-6 and TRBJ2-7; TCRdb selects TRBD1, and the lack of DNA leaves this call unchecked. The CDR3 runs 13 residues. Germline values: CDR1 SGHVS, CDR2 FNYEAQ. The CDR3 spells CASSSPPDYEQYF.

The J gene is TRBJ2-5, the V gene TRBV29-1; TCRdb reports TRBD1, a call that lacks DNA to check it against. In germline, CDR1 is SQVTM, CDR2 ANQGSEA. This CDR3 is built from 12 residues. The CDR3 loop reads CSVDWGLVTQYF.

The chain employs TRBV6-2 or TRBV6-3 and TRBJ2-6. Germline assignment: CDR1 MNHEY and CDR2 SVGEGT. This CDR3 region has 14 residues. CDR3 sequence reads: CASSYSSGANVLTF.

The chain links TRBV28 to TRBJ2-7. Germline V lookup: CDR1 MDHEN, CDR2 SYDVKM. The CDR3 contains 13 residues. The CDR3 region is CAITTGDSYEQYF.

This chain connects TRBV3-1 to TRBJ2-7. This CDR3 spans 14 amino acids. The V gene's germline CDR1 is LGHDT and CDR2 YNNKEL (reference sequence). The CDR3 here is CASSLGVGDYEQYF.

The rearrangement joins TRBV10-1 to TRBJ2-5; the D gene TCRdb calls, TRBD1, cannot be checked with no DNA. This CDR3 region has 13 residues. Looked up from germline, CDR1 is WNHNN and CDR2 is SYGVQD (reference sequence). The CDR3 region is CASSEASGKTQYF.

The chain couples TRBV18 to TRBJ1-1; lacking DNA, the TRBD1 call made by TCRdb goes unchecked. Germline V gives CDR1 KGHSH, CDR2 LQKENI. The length of the CDR3 is 16 residues. The CDR3 protein is CASSPPGTGSPTEAFF.

The J gene is TRBJ2-7, the V gene TRBV29-1. This CDR3 region has 11 residues. Germline CDR1 reads SQVTM; CDR2 reads ANQGSEA. The CDR3 spells CSARSSYEQYF.

V usage is TRBV29-1 and J usage is TRBJ1-2. CDR1 and CDR2 (germline): SQVTM, ANQGSEA. The CDR3 has 14 residues. The CDR3 protein is CSVNGVIPNYGYTF.